These 8 T cell receptor beta chains were sequenced from one sample in a study of OX40 agonist ivuxolimab in advanced cancers. Profiling relied on immunoSEQ multiplex PCR, and the TCRdb table lists in-frame clones only, not all of them. The sample records 70,000 to 95,000 clones, approximately 88% being singletons. The source was CD4+ or CD8+ T cells sorted from blood, collected in a trial of the OX40 agonist ivuxolimab. Source of these receptors: an adult with an advanced solid tumor such as melanoma, head and neck, liver or kidney cancer.

The chain carries TRBV2 and TRBJ2-1; 10 bases are a match to TRBD2. CDR1 is SNHLY and CDR2 is FYNNEI in the germline V gene. V was clipped by 6 bases and J by 14 bases; unmatched bases: 7. This CDR3 has 12 residues. The CDR3 sequence: CASRATSGWEFF. The CDR3 DNA follows: TGTGCCAGCAGAGCGACTAGCGGGTGGGAGTTCTTC. Filled out from reference TRBV2 and TRBJ2-1, the complete variable domain reads EPEVTQTPSHQVTQMGQEVILRCVPISNHLYFYWYRQILGQKVEFLVSFYNNEISEKSEIFDDQFSVERPDGSNFTLKIRSTKLEDSAMYFCASRATSGWEFFGPGTRLTVL.

The V call is TRBV5-1, the J call TRBJ1-2; maybe TRBD1 (5 bases). Germline assignment: CDR1 SGHRS and CDR2 YFSETQ. The CDR3 sequence is 14 residues long. V dropped 6 bases and J dropped 6 bases, with 18 bases sitting between them. The CDR3 DNA sequence: TGCGCCAGCAAGGAGGCAGGGTCCTCGAATGGCTACACCTTC. Residues: CASKEAGSSNGYTF. The variable domain in full, with the rest retrieved from reference TRBV5-1 and TRBJ1-2, is KAGVTQTPRYLIKTRGQQVTLSCSPISGHRSVSWYQQTPGQGLQFLFEYFSETQRNKGNFPGRFSGRQFSNSRSEMNVSTLELGDSALYLCASKEAGSSNGYTFGSGTRLTVV.

V gene TRBV2 combines with J gene TRBJ2-3, with 7 bases that match TRBD1. From germline, CDR1 is SNHLY and CDR2 FYNNEI. The CDR3 spans 14 residues. Trimming removed 10 bases from V and 4 bases from J; junction bases left unmatched: 11. CDR3 in DNA: TGTGCCACCGCACCGACAGGGATGTCAGATACGCAGTATTTT. This gives the protein CATAPTGMSDTQYF.

The chain recombines TRBV9 with TRBJ2-1; D is unclear. The ends were cut back, 3 bases at V and 10 bases at J, with 14 bases in the middle. This CDR3 has 13 amino acids. Germline V gives CDR1 SGDLS, CDR2 YYNGEE. CDR3 in DNA: TGTGCCAGCAGCGACCCTGACTCGGCCGAGCAGTTCTTC. It translates to CASSDPDSAEQFF.

This clone was seen just once. The chain employs TRBV5-4 and TRBJ2-1, with 11 bases matching TRBD1. V was clipped by 4 bases and J by 2 bases; unmatched bases: 8. The CDR3 consists of 17 residues. Germline values: CDR1 SGHNT, CDR2 YYREEE (reference sequence). CDR3 bases: TGTGCCAGCAGCCCGGGCGGGACAGGGGGAACCTACAATGAGCAGTTCTTC. This translates into CASSPGGTGGTYNEQFF.

The V and J genes are TRBV7-9 and TRBJ1-4; D call uncertain. The V end lost 2 bases, the J end lost 3 bases, and 7 bases lay between the germline ends. In germline, CDR1 is SEHNR, CDR2 FQNEAQ (reference sequence). The CDR3 covers 14 residues. The CDR3 DNA follows: TGTGCCAGCAGCTTAAGGGAGGCTAATGAAAAACTGTTTTTT. Translating gives CASSLREANEKLFF.

The chain combines TRBV2 with TRBJ2-2; D is perhaps TRBD2 (5 bases). Germline V gene lookup returns CDR1 SNHLY and CDR2 FYNNEI. The CDR3 is 14 amino acids. The V gene lost 4 bases and the J gene lost 7 bases, with 13 bases spanning the gap. The CDR3 spells CASSVRPAGGELFF. As DNA, the CDR3 is TGTGCCAGCAGTGTCAGACCCGCGGGCGGGGAGCTGTTTTTT.

This chain uses TRBV5-1 with TRBJ1-2, with unresolved D. CDR3 length: 15 residues. Looked up from germline, CDR1 is SGHRS and CDR2 is YFSETQ. V lost 0 bases to trimming and J lost 0 bases, with 9 bases between them. CDR3 amino acids: CASSLAGGANYGYTF. The CDR3 nucleotides are TGCGCCAGCAGCTTGGCCGGTGGAGCTAACTATGGCTACACCTTC.